A selection of T cell receptor beta chains follows, all from one sample in a study of Ad26.COV2.S vaccination and SARS-CoV-2 variants. Only in-frame clones appear in the TCRdb table, and some are missing; sequencing was by immunoSEQ multiplex PCR. The data contain more than 150,000 clones, around 88% of them singletons. Sequenced material: peripheral blood, taken after recovery from COVID-19. Receptors were obtained from a human donor who had recovered from COVID-19. Each CDR3 is given with its conserved first and last residue. D genes are given only for firm matches. The size of a clone is reported for some rows only, either as once, few or many, or as a class for expanded clones.

16	.	TRBD2	TRBV4-2	TRBJ2-1	TGTGCCAGCAGCCAAGAATTGGCGGGGGGACACAATGAGCAGTTCTTC	CASSQELAGGHNEQFF
14	.	.	TRBV6-6	TRBJ2-2	TGTGCCAGCAGTTATCTCCAAGGAACCGGGGAGCTGTTTTTT	CASSYLQGTGELFF
14	.	.	TRBV7-9	TRBJ1-1	TGTGCCAGCAGCACCCGATTAGGGAACACTGAAGCTTTCTTT	CASSTRLGNTEAFF
13	.	.	TRBV24-1	TRBJ1-5	TGTGCCACCAGTGATTCTGGGGGACAGCCCCAGCATTTT	CATSDSGGQPQHF
18	once	.	TRBV28	TRBJ1-6	TGTGCCAGCAGTTTATTTCCCTGGGGACGGTGGGAGAATTCACCCCTCCACTTT	CASSLFPWGRWENSPLHF
15	.	.	TRBV3-1/TRBV3-2	TRBJ2-7	TGTGCCAGCAGCCAAGATCGGGGGGCGCCCTACGAGCAGTACTTC	CASSQDRGAPYEQYF
19	.	.	TRBV21-1	TRBJ1-1	TGTGCCAGCAGCAACCCAAGGAGTTGTATTCAAGAAATGAACACTGAAGCTTTCTTT	CASSNPRSCIQEMNTEAFF
15	.	.	TRBV7-9	TRBJ2-3	TGTGCCAGCAGCTTATCAACGGGGAGCACAGATACGCAGTATTTT	CASSLSTGSTDTQYF
14	.	.	TRBV19	TRBJ2-7	TGTGCCAGTAGTATAGGTGCTTTACACTACGAGCAGTACTTC	CASSIGALHYEQYF
12	.	.	TRBV11-3	TRBJ2-7	TGTGCCGGAGTGGGGGGTTGGGGTGAGCAGTACTTC	CAGVGGWGEQYF
13	.	.	TRBV7-9	TRBJ2-2	TGTGCCAGCAGCTTAAGCCCCACCGGGGAGCTGTTTTTT	CASSLSPTGELFF
15	once	TRBD2	TRBV7-2	TRBJ2-5	TGTGCCAGCAGCTTCCAGAGCGGGGCCGGAGAGACCCAGTACTTC	CASSFQSGAGETQYF
14	once	TRBD1	TRBV7-8	TRBJ1-2	TGTGCCAGCAGCTGGGGTTCAGGGGGCGGTGGCTACACCTTC	CASSWGSGGGGYTF
13	.	.	TRBV12-3/TRBV12-4	TRBJ2-1	TGTGCCAGCAGTTCCTCGACTCGGCCCGAGCAGTTCTTC	CASSSSTRPEQFF
13	.	.	TRBV2	TRBJ2-5	TGTGCCAGCAGTGGACCAGGAGGAAAGACCCAGTACTTC	CASSGPGGKTQYF
14	once	.	TRBV20-1	TRBJ1-3	TGCAGTGCTAGTGCCTCCGGCTCTGGAAACACCATATATTTT	CSASASGSGNTIYF
12	.	.	TRBV5-4	TRBJ2-1	TGTGCCAGCAGCTTGGCCGTCAATGAGCAGTTCTTC	CASSLAVNEQFF
16	.	TRBD1	TRBV19	TRBJ1-2	TGTGCCAGTAGTATACCCCTAAGACAGGGGCGGTTTGGCTACACCTTC	CASSIPLRQGRFGYTF
11	.	.	TRBV5-1	TRBJ1-1	TGCGCCAGCAGCGGACCCACGGGAGCTTTCTTT	CASSGPTGAFF
16	.	TRBD1	TRBV10-3	TRBJ1-4	TGTGCCATCACTCCGACAGGGTGGGCAACTAATGAAAAACTGTTTTTT	CAITPTGWATNEKLFF
15	.	.	TRBV28	TRBJ1-5	TGTGCCAGCAGTTTGTTTCAGGGGAGCAATCAGCCCCAGCATTTT	CASSLFQGSNQPQHF
18	.	.	TRBV24-1	TRBJ2-6	TGTGCCACCAGTGATTTTAGTATTAGGGCATATGGGGCCAACGTCCTGACTTTC	CATSDFSIRAYGANVLTF
15	few	.	TRBV27	TRBJ1-6	TGTGCCAGCAGTTCCGCCGGGGGTGGTAATTCACCCCTCCACTTT	CASSSAGGGNSPLHF
18	.	TRBD2	TRBV15	TRBJ2-3	TGTGCCACCAGCAGAGCCGTGGGCGGGGGGGCTCACGCAGATACGCAGTATTTT	CATSRAVGGGAHADTQYF
13	.	.	TRBV6-4	TRBJ2-2	TGTGCCAGCACCGCCGAAGGCACCGGGGAGCTGTTTTTT	CASTAEGTGELFF
13	.	.	TRBV9	TRBJ1-1	TGTGCCAGCAGCGTAGGGTGGAACACTGAAGCTTTCTTT	CASSVGWNTEAFF
15	.	.	TRBV19	TRBJ2-1	TGTGCCAGTAGTCTCCCAGGGTCGTCCTACAATGAGCAGTTCTTC	CASSLPGSSYNEQFF
14	.	.	TRBV2	TRBJ2-7	TGTGCCAGCAGTGAATCGCGGAGCTCCTACGAGCAGTACTTC	CASSESRSSYEQYF
13	.	.	TRBV20-1	TRBJ1-1	TGCAGTGCTAGTTCCCTGATGAACACTGAAGCTTTCTTT	CSASSLMNTEAFF
14	few	.	TRBV27	TRBJ1-6	TGTGCCAGCAGTTATGGCCGAGCAAATTCACCCCTCCACTTT	CASSYGRANSPLHF
17	.	.	TRBV24-1	TRBJ1-5	TGTGCCACCAGTGGGTCACAGAGTCACTATAGCAATCAGCCCCAGCATTTT	CATSGSQSHYSNQPQHF
13	.	.	TRBV7-2	TRBJ2-1	TGTGCCAGCAGCGGACAGACGGGCGGTGAGCAGTTCTTC	CASSGQTGGEQFF
15	.	.	TRBV3-1/TRBV3-2	TRBJ2-7	TGTGCCAGCAGCTTTTTGGTAGGGAAGATGGCCGAGCAGTACTTC	CASSFLVGKMAEQYF
17	.	.	TRBV4-1	TRBJ1-5	TGCGCCAGCAGCCAAGATAGCGGGGGGCAAACCAATCAGCCCCAGCATTTT	CASSQDSGGQTNQPQHF
16	once	TRBD1	TRBV11-3	TRBJ2-3	TGTGCCAGCAGCTTACGGGTAGGGGGCGCGGGAGATACGCAGTATTTT	CASSLRVGGAGDTQYF
15	.	.	TRBV19	TRBJ1-2	TGTGCCAGTAGTATTGGCGGGGCCGCTAACTATGGCTACACCTTC	CASSIGGAANYGYTF
16	few	.	TRBV19	TRBJ2-2	TGTGCCAGTAGACCCTCTAGTAGTAGGAACACCGGGGAGCTGTTTTTT	CASRPSSSRNTGELFF
14	.	TRBD2	TRBV7-2	TRBJ2-1	TGTGCCAGCAGCTTCCGGGACTACTACAATGAGCAGTTCTTC	CASSFRDYYNEQFF
14	.	.	TRBV3-1/TRBV3-2	TRBJ1-2	TGTGCCAGCAGCCAAGATGCCACCGTAGGGGGCTACACCTTC	CASSQDATVGGYTF
16	.	.	TRBV7-7	TRBJ2-2	TGTGCCAGCAGCTTAGTTGGGGGGCGCCTGACCGGGGAGCTGTTTTTT	CASSLVGGRLTGELFF
15	.	TRBD1	TRBV5-6	TRBJ2-7	TGTGCCAGCAGCTTGATCGGGACAGGGGGCAACGAGCAGTACTTC	CASSLIGTGGNEQYF
14	.	.	TRBV3-1/TRBV3-2	TRBJ1-2	TGTGCCAGCAGCCCTTCAAGTGGGTTGCATGGCTACACCTTC	CASSPSSGLHGYTF
13	.	.	TRBV12-3/TRBV12-4	TRBJ2-4	TGTGCCAGCAGGCAGGGCACCAAAAACATTCAGTACTTC	CASRQGTKNIQYF
12	.	.	TRBV2	TRBJ2-2	TGTGCCAGCAGTCCAGGGCACGGGGAGCTGTTTTTT	CASSPGHGELFF
14	.	.	TRBV18	TRBJ1-4	TGTGCCAGCTCACGGGGCCCCCGAATTGAAAAACTGTTTTTT	CASSRGPRIEKLFF
20	.	TRBD2	TRBV7-8	TRBJ2-2	TGTGCCAGCAGTTACCGAAGGTGGCTAGCGGGGGGGCCGGGCACCGGGGAGCTGTTTTTT	CASSYRRWLAGGPGTGELFF
14	.	.	TRBV5-4	TRBJ1-2	TGTGCCAGCAGCCCCTGGGAGGGGCGGTATGGCTACACCTTC	CASSPWEGRYGYTF
12	once	.	TRBV27	TRBJ1-5	TGTGCCAGCAGTCCTCGGGACCAGCCCCAGCATTTT	CASSPRDQPQHF
12	.	.	TRBV20-1	TRBJ2-7	TGCAGTGCTAGTGAGGGTACCTACGAGCAGTACTTC	CSASEGTYEQYF
13	.	.	TRBV5-1	TRBJ1-1	TGCGCCAGCAGCCCGAGGGGCAGCACTGAAGCTTTCTTT	CASSPRGSTEAFF
14	.	.	TRBV7-2	TRBJ1-1	TGTGCCAGCAGCTTAGGGTCCGCGAACACTGAAGCTTTCTTT	CASSLGSANTEAFF
14	.	.	TRBV18	TRBJ2-2	TGTGCCAGCTCACCTCGGGCCCTTCGAGGGGAGCTGTTTTTT	CASSPRALRGELFF